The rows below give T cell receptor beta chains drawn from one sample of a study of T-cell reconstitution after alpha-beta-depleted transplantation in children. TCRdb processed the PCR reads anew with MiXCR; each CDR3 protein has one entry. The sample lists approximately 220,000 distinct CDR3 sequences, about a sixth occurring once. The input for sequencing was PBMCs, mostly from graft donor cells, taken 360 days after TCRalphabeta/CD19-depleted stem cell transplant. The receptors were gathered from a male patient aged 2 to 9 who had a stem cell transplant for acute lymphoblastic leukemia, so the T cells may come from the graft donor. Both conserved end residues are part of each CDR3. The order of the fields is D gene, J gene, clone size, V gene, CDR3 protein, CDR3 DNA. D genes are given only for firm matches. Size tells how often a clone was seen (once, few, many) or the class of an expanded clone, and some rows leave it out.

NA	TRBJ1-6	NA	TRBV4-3	CASSQDGLLNNSPLHF	TGCGCCAGCAGCCAAGACGGCCTATTAAATAATTCACCCCTCCACTTT
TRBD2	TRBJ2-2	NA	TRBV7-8	CASSVGTSGIQTGELFF	TGTGCCAGCAGCGTTGGGACTAGCGGGATACAGACCGGGGAGCTGTTTTTT
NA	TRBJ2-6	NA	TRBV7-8	CASSLAGTAGANVLTF	TGTGCCAGCAGCTTAGCAGGGACGGCTGGGGCCAACGTCCTGACTTTC
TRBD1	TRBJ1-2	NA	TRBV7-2	CASSLAPGQGNYGYTF	TGTGCCAGCAGCTTAGCCCCGGGACAGGGGAACTATGGCTACACCTTC
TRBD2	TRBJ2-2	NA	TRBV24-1	CATRTSGTSTGELFF	TGTGCCACCAGGACGTCCGGGACTAGCACCGGGGAGCTGTTTTTT
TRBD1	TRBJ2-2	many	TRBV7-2	CASSFGTGILGELFF	TGTGCCAGCAGCTTCGGGACAGGGATTTTAGGGGAGCTGTTTTTT
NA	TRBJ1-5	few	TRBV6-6	CASSYDYQPQHF	TGTGCCAGCAGTTACGACTATCAGCCCCAGCATTTT
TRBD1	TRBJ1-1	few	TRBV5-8	CASSLEGAPSTEAFF	TGTGCCAGCAGCTTGGAGGGGGCCCCGAGCACTGAAGCTTTCTTT
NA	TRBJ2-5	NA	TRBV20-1	CSARGGTFQETQYF	TGCAGTGCTAGAGGAGGGACATTTCAGGAGACCCAGTACTTC
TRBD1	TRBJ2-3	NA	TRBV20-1	CSAGWDRFTDTQYF	TGCAGTGCTGGGTGGGACAGGTTCACAGATACGCAGTATTTT
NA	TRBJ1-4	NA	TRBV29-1	CSVPGHTNEKLFF	TGCAGCGTGCCGGGACATACTAATGAAAAACTGTTTTTT
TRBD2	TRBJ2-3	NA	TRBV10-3	CAISGTSGGTDTQYF	TGTGCCATCAGTGGGACTAGCGGGGGCACAGATACGCAGTATTTT
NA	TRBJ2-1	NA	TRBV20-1	CSARDDQDLQFF	TGCAGTGCTAGAGATGACCAGGACCTCCAGTTCTTC
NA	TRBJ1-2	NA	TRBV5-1	CASSLDGYGYTF	TGCGCCAGCAGCTTGGATGGCTATGGCTACACCTTC
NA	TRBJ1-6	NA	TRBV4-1	CASSQDRGSFSPLHF	TGCGCCAGCAGCCAAGATCGAGGGAGTTTTTCACCCCTCCACTTT
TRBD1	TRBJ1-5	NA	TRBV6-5	CASSSRQGSPKDQPQHF	TGTGCCAGCAGTTCACGACAGGGGTCCCCAAAAGATCAGCCCCAGCATTTT
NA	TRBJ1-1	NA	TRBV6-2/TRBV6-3	CASIQQGNTEAFF	TGTGCCAGCATCCAACAGGGGAACACTGAAGCTTTCTTT
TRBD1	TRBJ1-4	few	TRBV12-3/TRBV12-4	CASSPLRQGKLFF	TGTGCCAGCAGCCCACTTCGACAGGGAAAACTGTTTTTT
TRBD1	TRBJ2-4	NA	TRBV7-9	CASSLMGTGENGYF	TGTGCCAGCAGCCTAATGGGGACAGGCGAGAATGGGTACTTC
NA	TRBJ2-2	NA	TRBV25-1	CASRAPTNTGELFF	TGTGCCAGCAGAGCCCCCACCAACACCGGGGAGCTGTTTTTT
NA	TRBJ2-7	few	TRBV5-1	CASSLRESHEQYF	TGCGCCAGCAGCTTGCGGGAGTCCCACGAGCAGTACTTC
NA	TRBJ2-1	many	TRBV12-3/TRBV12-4	CASSFRRPSSYNEQFF	TGTGCCAGCAGTTTCCGACGGCCCAGCTCCTACAATGAGCAGTTCTTC
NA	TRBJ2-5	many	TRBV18	CASSPGTDQETQYF	TGTGCCAGCTCACCCGGGACGGATCAAGAGACCCAGTACTTC
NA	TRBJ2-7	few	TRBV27	CASSSGQEQYF	TGTGCCAGCAGTAGCGGACAAGAGCAGTACTTC
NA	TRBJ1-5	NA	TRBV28	CASTTLNQPQHF	TGTGCCAGCACGACACTCAATCAGCCCCAGCATTTT
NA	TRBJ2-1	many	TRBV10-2	CASHLGGATEQFF	TGCGCCAGCCACCTAGGAGGGGCGACTGAGCAGTTCTTC
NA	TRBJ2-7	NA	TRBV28	CASRRTTWGFYEQYF	TGTGCCAGCAGACGCACGACATGGGGATTCTACGAGCAGTACTTC
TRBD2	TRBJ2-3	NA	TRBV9	CASSGRLAVNTDTQYF	TGTGCCAGCAGCGGACGACTAGCGGTTAATACAGATACGCAGTATTTT